The next 27 T cell receptor beta chains were all read from a single sample in a study of Ad26.COV2.S vaccination and SARS-CoV-2 variants. Here immunoSEQ multiplex PCR was the method, and the copy in TCRdb shows in-frame clones only, minus some. The sample lists around 300,000 clones, 80% to 90% occurring once. The treatment: roughly 19 received Ad26.COV2.S at low or high dose, single or two shots; 5 received placebo; per-sample allocation not given. All samples were drawn on day 63, counting from the first vaccine or placebo injection. The starting material was peripheral blood, obtained in a trial of Ad26.COV2.S vaccine versus placebo. These receptor sequences come from a person aged 18 to 59 who received the Ad26.COV2.S COVID-19 vaccine or a placebo.

The CDR3 here is CASSLGSTLNTGELFF. DNA for the CDR3: TGTGCCAGCAGCTTGGGCAGTACTTTGAACACCGGGGAGCTGTTTTTT. The chain is built from TRBV5-4 and TRBJ2-2; D is uncertain. The CDR3 spans 16 residues. CDR1 is SGHNT, CDR2 YYREEE, per germline (reference sequence). Between the trimmed V and J ends, which lost 0 bases and 1 base, there was a span of 10 bases.

This clone has more than one count but fewer than ten. CDR3 DNA sequence: TGTGCCAGCCGCGGAGGACAGGGGACATCCTACGAGCAGTACTTC. Amino acid sequence: CASRGGQGTSYEQYF. V is TRBV6-6 and J is TRBJ2-7; 9 bases map to TRBD1. V shed 8 bases, J shed 1 base, and the junction held 9 bases outside the gene matches. Germline lookup yields CDR1 MNHNY and CDR2 SVGAGI (reference sequence). The CDR3 is 15 amino acids.

Here the CDR3 DNA reads TGTGCCAGCAGCCCGGGTAGCGGGGCAGAGACCCAGTACTTC. Protein product: CASSPGSGAETQYF. The rearrangement uses TRBV2 and TRBJ2-5; the match to TRBD2 covers 8 bases. CDR3 length: 14 residues. Germline V gene sequence: CDR1 SNHLY, CDR2 FYNNEI. The V segment lost 6 bases and the J segment 4 bases; nucleotides outside the gene matches: 7. Using reference TRBV2 and TRBJ2-5 for the parts outside the CDR3, the full variable domain is EPEVTQTPSHQVTQMGQEVILRCVPISNHLYFYWYRQILGQKVEFLVSFYNNEISEKSEIFDDQFSVERPDGSNFTLKIRSTKLEDSAMYFCASSPGSGAETQYFGPGTRLLVL.

V gene TRBV6-2 or TRBV6-3 combines with J gene TRBJ1-1, with a weak D call TRBD1 (5 bases). The CDR3 sequence is 12 residues long. Trimming removed 4 bases at V and 11 bases at J, with 14 bases between. Germline lookup yields CDR1 MNHEY and CDR2 SVGEGT. CDR3 region: CASSSMGVSAFF. For the CDR3, the DNA is TGTGCCAGCAGTTCCATGGGGGTCTCGGCTTTCTTT.

In the case of this clone: Compared with germline, one end of the junction differs, possibly owing to a read error. The chain employs TRBV12-3 or TRBV12-4 and TRBJ2-7; D gene ambiguous. The CDR3 has 13 amino acids. CDR3 bases: TGTGCCAGCAGCTTAGGAAGCTCCTACGAGCAGTACTTC. This encodes CASSLGSSYEQYF.

V usage is TRBV27 and J usage is TRBJ2-3; 9 nucleotides line up with TRBD1. Losses at the gene ends were 6 bases for V and 6 bases for J; bases not matched to a gene: 7. Germline values: CDR1 MNHEY, CDR2 SMNVEV (reference sequence). The CDR3 has 14 residues. CDR3 bases: TGTGCCAGCAGAACAGGGGGCGCCGGGGATACGCAGTATTTT. This encodes CASRTGGAGDTQYF.

The rearrangement links TRBV10-1 to TRBJ2-2, with 13 positions matching TRBD2. CDR1 is WNHNN, CDR2 SYGVQD, per germline (reference sequence). V gave up 6 bases and J gave up 4 bases; unmatched junction bases: 11. The CDR3 is 18 residues long. CDR3 sequence: CASRWTSGGKTGTGELFF. The CDR3 nucleotides read TGCGCCAGCAGGTGGACTAGCGGGGGAAAGACGGGCACCGGGGAGCTGTTTTTT.

This chain uses TRBV7-9 with TRBJ2-7, with 7 bases identical to TRBD2. With V trimmed by 5 bases and J by 2 bases, 6 bases remained unmatched. CDR1 SEHNR and CDR2 FQNEAQ come from the germline V gene (reference sequence). The CDR3 is made up of 14 amino acids. The CDR3: CASSVSGGTYEQYF. The CDR3 DNA follows: TGTGCCAGCAGCGTTTCCGGGGGGACCTACGAGCAGTACTTC.

The CDR3 region has the DNA TGCGCCAGCAGCTTGGCTGTTTTGAACACTGAAGCTTTCTTT. Its translation: CASSLAVLNTEAFF. The gene calls are TRBV5-1 and TRBJ1-1; no firm D call. Germline V gene sequence: CDR1 SGHRS, CDR2 YFSETQ. The V end was cut by 0 bases, the J end by 0 bases, with 6 bases between. The length of the CDR3 is 14 residues.

The V gene is TRBV30, the J gene TRBJ2-7, with 11 nucleotides matching TRBD2. Germline V gene sequence: CDR1 GTSNPN, CDR2 SVGIG (reference sequence). V lost 0 bases to trimming and J lost 2 bases; unmatched junction nucleotides: 3. CDR3 length: 15 residues. The CDR3 reads CAWSVGTSGAYEQYF. The CDR3 coding sequence is TGTGCCTGGAGTGTAGGGACTAGCGGTGCCTACGAGCAGTACTTC.

This chain connects TRBV11-2 to TRBJ1-2; 9 bases map to TRBD1. The V segment lost 4 bases and the J segment 3 bases; nucleotides outside the gene matches: 3. Germline V gene sequence: CDR1 SGHAT, CDR2 FQNNGV. This CDR3 is 14 amino acids long. CDR3 nucleotide sequence: TGTGCCAGCAGCTCGGGACAGGGACACTATGGCTACACCTTC. Protein: CASSSGQGHYGYTF. Combining the CDR3 with reference TRBV11-2 and TRBJ1-2 gives the whole variable domain EAGVAQSPRYKIIEKRQSVAFWCNPISGHATLYWYQQILGQGPKLLIQFQNNGVVDDSQLPKDRFSAERLKGVDSTLKIQPAKLEDSAVYLCASSSGQGHYGYTFGSGTRLTVV.

This sequence joins TRBV6-5 and TRBJ2-2; 8 bases align to TRBD1. V lost 6 bases, J lost 11 bases, and 8 bases stayed unmatched. Germline CDR1 reads MNHEY; CDR2 reads SVGAGI. The CDR3 totals 13 residues. DNA for the CDR3: TGTGCCAGCAGACGGACAGGGACCGACGAGCTGTTTTTT. It translates to CASRRTGTDELFF.

This clone was recorded only once. The chain recombines TRBV4-2 with TRBJ1-1; D unclear. The CDR3 has 14 amino acids. Germline CDR1 is LGHNA and CDR2 is YNFKEQ. With 1 base removed from V and 3 bases from J, the gap between germline ends came to 9 bases. Here the CDR3 DNA reads TGTGCCAGCAGCCAAGGTTGGGGTCACACTGAAGCTTTCTTT. This translates into CASSQGWGHTEAFF.

The rearrangement joins TRBV30 to TRBJ1-2; possible D gene TRBD1, 6 bases. The CDR3 contains 14 residues. Trimming cost V 0 bases and J 6 bases, with 14 bases left between them. The germline V gene encodes CDR1 GTSNPN and CDR2 SVGIG (reference sequence). This chain's CDR3 is CAWSVGGARNGYTF. For the CDR3, the DNA is TGTGCCTGGAGTGTTGGGGGGGCGAGGAATGGCTACACCTTC.

V and J are TRBV28 and TRBJ1-4; D remains ambiguous. The germline CDR1 and CDR2 sequences are MDHEN and SYDVKM. The CDR3 runs to 12 residues. The V end lost 2 bases, the J end lost 13 bases, and 11 bases lay between the germline ends. The chain's CDR3 is CASSLASGRLFF. CDR3 nucleotide sequence: TGTGCCAGCAGTTTAGCTTCCGGTCGACTGTTTTTT.

V gene TRBV7-9 combines with J gene TRBJ2-5; TRBD2 aligns across 7 bases. This CDR3 spans 17 amino acids. The trim removed 3 bases at V and 1 base at J, leaving 11 bases unmatched. Germline CDR1 and CDR2: SEHNR and FQNEAQ (reference sequence). The CDR3 DNA follows: TGTGCCAGCAGCTTGGGGGGTGGACTAGGCTTCCAAGAGACCCAGTACTTC. Translation gives CASSLGGGLGFQETQYF.

This chain links TRBV5-6 with TRBJ1-1; no definite D call. The germline V gene has CDR1 SGHDT and CDR2 YYEEEE. This CDR3 spans 16 amino acids. V was trimmed by 4 bases and J by 0 bases, leaving 16 bases between them. The CDR3 DNA reads as TGTGCCAGCAGCCCACTGGGGAGTATGATGAACACTGAAGCTTTCTTT. Amino acid sequence: CASSPLGSMMNTEAFF. Based on the CDR3 plus reference TRBV5-6 and TRBJ1-1, the full variable domain is DAGVTQSPTHLIKTRGQQVTLRCSPKSGHDTVSWYQQALGQGPQFIFQYYEEEERQRGNFPDRFSGHQFPNYSSELNVNALLLGDSALYLCASSPLGSMMNTEAFFGQGTRLTVV.

This chain uses TRBV30 with TRBJ1-4; D is perhaps TRBD1 (5 bases). CDR3 length equals 13 residues. CDR1 GTSNPN and CDR2 SVGIG come from the germline V gene (reference sequence). Trimming pared 5 bases from V and 5 bases from J, leaving 12 bases between. This CDR3 reads CAWAPGPNEKLFF. In DNA, the CDR3 is TGTGCCTGGGCCCCGGGACCCAATGAAAAACTGTTTTTT.

The V call is TRBV27, the J call TRBJ2-1, with 7 bases that match TRBD2. Germline assignment: CDR1 MNHEY and CDR2 SMNVEV (reference sequence). The CDR3 is made up of 16 amino acids. With 8 bases clipped from V and 1 base from J, the junction kept 11 bases outside the gene matches. CDR3 sequence reads: CASLPLGGSSYNEQFF. CDR3 bases: TGTGCCAGCCTCCCCCTGGGCGGGAGTTCCTACAATGAGCAGTTCTTC.

The chain combines TRBV19 with TRBJ2-2, with TRBD1 identical over 9 bases. Germline V gene data show CDR1 as LNHDA and CDR2 as SQIVND (reference sequence). The V gene end was trimmed by 6 bases and the J gene end by 4 bases; junction bases not matched to a gene: 6. This CDR3 is 15 amino acids long. CDR3 sequence reads: CASRRDRASTGELFF. The CDR3 DNA sequence: TGTGCCAGTAGAAGGGACAGGGCGAGCACCGGGGAGCTGTTTTTT. The whole variable domain, filled in from reference TRBV19 and TRBJ2-2, reads DGGITQSPKYLFRKEGQNVTLSCEQNLNHDAMYWYRQDPGQGLRLIYYSQIVNDFQKGDIAEGYSVSREKKESFPLTVTSAQKNPTAFYLCASRRDRASTGELFFGEGSRLTVL.

The CDR3 nucleotides read TGTGCCAGCAGCCAAGAATGGGCAACCGGGGAGCTGTTTTTT. Translating gives CASSQEWATGELFF. The rearrangement uses TRBV3-1 (or the pseudogene TRBV3-2) and TRBJ2-2; no firm D call. The germline V gene has CDR1 LGHDT and CDR2 YNNKEL (reference sequence). The V and J ends lost 0 bases and 5 bases respectively, with 7 bases between them. The CDR3 has 14 amino acids.

V usage is TRBV6-2 or TRBV6-3 and J usage is TRBJ2-7; D is uncertain. With 5 bases removed from V and 3 bases from J, the gap between germline ends came to 11 bases. The CDR3 sequence is 13 residues long. Per the germline V gene, CDR1 is MNHEY and CDR2 is SVGEGT. The CDR3 region has the DNA TGTGCCAGCAGTGGACGGCTCCTCTACGAGCAGTACTTC. Translation gives CASSGRLLYEQYF.

V is TRBV19 and J is TRBJ2-2; D gene unclear. V was pared by 5 bases and J by 6 bases, with 13 bases between. Germline CDR1 LNHDA, CDR2 SQIVND (reference sequence). The CDR3 extends over 14 amino acids. CDR3 bases: TGTGCCAGTAGTCCTCCGGCAGGCTCCGGGGAGCTGTTTTTT. Encoded protein: CASSPPAGSGELFF.

This rearrangement joins TRBV7-9 to TRBJ2-1; the D gene is possibly TRBD1 (5 bases). V lost 5 bases, J lost 0 bases, and 20 bases lay in between. Germline CDR1 SEHNR, CDR2 FQNEAQ (reference sequence). The CDR3 spans 18 residues. CDR3 in amino acids: CASSKTEFWGTSYNEQFF. For the CDR3, the DNA is TGTGCCAGCAGCAAGACAGAGTTTTGGGGAACCTCCTACAATGAGCAGTTCTTC. Looking up the rest from reference TRBV7-9 and TRBJ2-1 gives the full variable domain: DTGVSQNPRHKITKRGQNVTFRCDPISEHNRLYWYRQTLGQGPEFLTYFQNEAQLEKSRLLSDRFSAERPKGSFSTLEIQRTEQGDSAMYLCASSKTEFWGTSYNEQFFGPGTRLTVL.

V is TRBV3-1 (or the pseudogene TRBV3-2) and J is TRBJ2-7; maybe TRBD2 (5 bases). Germline-derived CDR1 and CDR2 are LGHDT and YNNKEL (reference sequence). The CDR3 runs to 15 residues. V lost 0 bases to trimming and J lost 2 bases, with 11 bases between them. The DNA of the CDR3 is TGTGCCAGCAGCCAAGATCTCATGGGAGCCTACGAGCAGTACTTC. Amino acids: CASSQDLMGAYEQYF.

The chain combines TRBV5-4 with TRBJ2-4; D might be TRBD2 (5 bases). V was pared by 1 base and J by 4 bases, with 6 bases between. In germline, CDR1 is SGHNT, CDR2 YYREEE (reference sequence). This CDR3 has 13 amino acids. This chain's CDR3 is CASSLRGKNIQYF. In DNA form, the CDR3 reads TGTGCCAGCAGCTTGAGAGGGAAAAACATTCAGTACTTC.

This sequence joins TRBV5-8 and TRBJ1-2; D not resolved. V was trimmed by 4 bases and J by 0 bases, leaving 13 bases between them. Germline CDR1 reads SGHTS; CDR2 reads YDEGEE. The CDR3 is made up of 15 amino acids. CDR3 DNA sequence: TGTGCCAGCAGCCCGAACGACGCGGCTAACTATGGCTACACCTTC. This encodes CASSPNDAANYGYTF.